A single T cell receptor beta chain is shown here with its context. Its specificity is not known. These data are taken from a study of OX40 agonist ivuxolimab in advanced cancers. The repertoire was sequenced with immunoSEQ multiplex PCR; TCRdb's copy has only in-frame clones and lacks some. The repertoire holds some 43,000 clones, with 86% as singletons. Study-wide findings and caveats: CD4+ and CD8+ T cells in blood underwent clonal expansion by week 6 at 0.1 to 3.0 mg/kg.

Specimen: CD4+ or CD8+ T cells sorted from blood, collected in a trial of the OX40 agonist ivuxolimab. The receptor was isolated from an adult with an advanced solid tumor such as melanoma, head and neck, liver or kidney cancer.

This CDR3 is CASSLTGTGSYNEQFF. CDR3 DNA: TGCGCCAGCAGCTTAACCGGGACAGGGTCCTACAATGAGCAGTTCTTC. The chain joins TRBV5-1 to TRBJ2-1; TRBD1 matches at 9 bases. Germline V gene data show CDR1 as SGHRS and CDR2 as YFSETQ. V shed 2 bases and J 1 base; nucleotides not matched to a gene: 4. The CDR3 extends over 16 amino acids. Full variable domain (missing parts from reference TRBV5-1 and TRBJ2-1): KAGVTQTPRYLIKTRGQQVTLSCSPISGHRSVSWYQQTPGQGLQFLFEYFSETQRNKGNFPGRFSGRQFSNSRSEMNVSTLELGDSALYLCASSLTGTGSYNEQFFGPGTRLTVL.